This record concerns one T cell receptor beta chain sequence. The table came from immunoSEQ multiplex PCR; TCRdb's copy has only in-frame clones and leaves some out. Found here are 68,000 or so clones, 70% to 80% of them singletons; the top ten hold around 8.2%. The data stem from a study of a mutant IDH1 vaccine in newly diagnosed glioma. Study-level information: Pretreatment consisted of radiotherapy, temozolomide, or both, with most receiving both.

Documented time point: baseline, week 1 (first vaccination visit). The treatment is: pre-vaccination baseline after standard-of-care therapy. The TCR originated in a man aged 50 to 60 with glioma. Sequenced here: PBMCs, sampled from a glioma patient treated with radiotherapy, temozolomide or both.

The CDR3 protein is CASSPRSVAKNIQYF. DNA for the CDR3: TGTGCCAGCAGCCCCAGGTCCGTAGCCAAAAACATTCAGTACTTC. V gene TRBV6-5 combines with J gene TRBJ2-4; D gene unclear. CDR1 is MNHEY, CDR2 SVGAGI, per germline. This CDR3 region has 15 residues. V lost 6 bases, J lost 0 bases, and 12 bases lay in between.